This T cell receptor (beta chain) was captured in a study of blood T cell repertoires in COVID-19. The CDR3 spans 15 residues. V shed 4 bases and J 2 bases; nucleotides not matched to a gene: 5. The germline CDR1 and CDR2 sequences are MNHEY and SVGAGI. Here immunoSEQ multiplex PCR was the method, and the copy in TCRdb shows in-frame clones only, minus some. The sample includes tens of thousands of clones, 77% of them seen just once. Sequenced material: peripheral blood. The TCR comes from a human donor in a cohort sampled during active COVID-19. The rearrangement joins TRBV6-5 to TRBJ2-1, with TRBD2 matching over 7 bases. The CDR3 DNA follows: TGTGCCAGCAGTTCCCTAGCGGAGGCCTACAATGAGCAGTTCTTC. Translating gives CASSSLAEAYNEQFF.